Sequencing of this T cell receptor beta chain was carried out in a study of radiation and T cells in renal cell carcinoma. Study results and caveats: Without pretreatment biopsies, baseline tumor clonotype presence was undetermined. Top tumor clonotypes rose in blood 2 weeks post-radiation, then contracted.

Time point meaning: blood 4 weeks post-SBRT, at nephrectomy. Stated treatment: 15 Gy SBRT to primary tumor, nephrectomy 4 weeks later. Nephrectomy followed 15 Gy stereotactic body radiation by 4 weeks. After SBRT, blood was collected at 2 and 4 weeks, plus baseline. About this clone: Its matching antigen is unknown.

Here immunoSEQ multiplex PCR was the method, and the copy in TCRdb shows in-frame clones only, minus some. This table has roughly 58,000 clones, approximately 80% appearing once. Germline loops: CDR1 LNHNV, CDR2 YYDKDF (reference sequence). This CDR3 is built from 15 residues. The sequenced sample was blood, obtained from a patient whose treatment included radiotherapy and nephrectomy. V is TRBV15 and J is TRBJ2-5; a weak D match, TRBD1 (8 bases). The J call is doubtful: the DNA matches TRBJ2-7 better. The clonotype was recovered from a man in his 60s with renal cell carcinoma. DNA for the CDR3: TGTGCCACCAGCAGCGGGGGGACAGGACTCCGCGAGCAGTACTTC. Its protein is CATSSGGTGLREQYF.